This record looks at one TCR beta chain sequence and its context. Its antigen is still unknown. Repertoires were generated with immunoSEQ multiplex PCR, while TCRdb's copy carries only in-frame clones and drops some. The sample has about 140,000 clones, 89% seen once. Trimming took 2 bases from V and 0 from J, leaving 6 bases between them. CDR3 length: 14 residues. CDR1 and CDR2 (germline): SGHTA, FQGNSA. The sample is drawn from a study of T cell responses to AZD1222 COVID-19 vaccine. Study summary: Second doses at about 4 or about 12 weeks were pooled. Points from the study as a whole: Epitopes outside B.1.351 and B.1.1.7 mutated regions reportedly drew nearly half of spike TCRs. Researchers report vaccine-associated CD4 TCRs spanning spike, with dominance at 160-218 and 743-854. Most donors were white British, females outnumbered males, and clonal diversity was possibly underestimated.

The sequence was collected from an adult in good health. The V call is TRBV7-2, the J call TRBJ2-3; no clear D. The sample in question was peripheral blood, obtained on day 0 of AZD1222 vaccination. CDR3 sequence reads: CASSLTVSTDTQYF. The CDR3 region has the DNA TGTGCCAGCAGCTTAACAGTTAGCACAGATACGCAGTATTTT.